The clone carrying this T cell receptor beta chain was picked up many times. Preparation of the TCRbeta library was carried out with unique molecular identifiers. TCRdb processed the PCR reads anew with MiXCR; each CDR3 protein has one entry. The sample comprises around 87,000 distinct CDR3 sequences, roughly 8.4% of which are singletons, and 5.5% to 8.5% rests with the top ten. Germline trimming cut 5 bases from V and 7 bases from J; bases unmatched to any gene: 13. The CDR3 consists of 16 residues. Germline values: CDR1 SGHRS, CDR2 YFSETQ. This sample was taken from a study of T-cell reconstitution after alpha-beta-depleted transplantation in children.

This chain links TRBV5-1 with TRBJ2-2; 8 bases fit TRBD2. The input for sequencing was PBMCs from the stem cell graft donor, taken from the stem cell graft. This receptor was taken from a human donor who donated a stem cell graft to a child with congenital amegakaryocytic thrombocytopenia. CDR3 nucleotide sequence: TGCGCCAGCAGTTTCACTGCGGGGGGTCACGGCGGGGAGCTGTTTTTT. Amino acids: CASSFTAGGHGGELFF.